This T cell receptor (beta chain) comes out of a study of blood T cell repertoires in COVID-19. Overall study context: Spain, Italy and the United States supplied samples that represented acute and convalescent COVID-19.

As processed by the authors: Nucleated cell number was recorded as an estimate derived from reference gene primer amplification. Only in-frame clones appear in the TCRdb table, and some are missing; sequencing was by immunoSEQ multiplex PCR. V, J and clone size are those of that table, while D and trimming were read from the DNA. Among hundreds of thousands of clones listed, around nine tenths were seen once. Participants had their cohort set by participant-reported clinical history. Two consecutive negative NP/OP PCR tests, clearance, or resolved symptoms defined Cohort 3 recovery. This clone showed up just once. With 6 bases clipped from V and 4 bases from J, the junction kept 8 bases outside the gene matches. Germline CDR1 reads MDHEN; CDR2 reads SYDVKM. The CDR3 consists of 14 residues.

The chain recombines TRBV28 with TRBJ1-2, with TRBD1 matching over 7 bases. The sample consisted of PBMCs or T cells enriched from blood (not recorded which). The TCR originated in a woman aged 45-60 years who had recovered from COVID-19. Here the CDR3 reads CASRTMSGGYGYTF. The DNA of the CDR3 is TGTGCCAGCAGGACCATGTCAGGGGGCTATGGCTACACCTTC.